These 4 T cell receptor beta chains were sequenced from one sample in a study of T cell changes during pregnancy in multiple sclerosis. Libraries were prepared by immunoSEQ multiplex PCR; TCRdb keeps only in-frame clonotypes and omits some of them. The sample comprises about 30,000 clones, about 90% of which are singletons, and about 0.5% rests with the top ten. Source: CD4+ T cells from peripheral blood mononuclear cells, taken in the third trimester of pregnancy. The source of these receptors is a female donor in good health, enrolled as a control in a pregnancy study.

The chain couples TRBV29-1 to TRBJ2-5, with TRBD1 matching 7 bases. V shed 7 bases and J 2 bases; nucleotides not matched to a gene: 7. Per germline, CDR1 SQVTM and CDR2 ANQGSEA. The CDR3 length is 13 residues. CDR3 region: CSGGRGQQETQYF. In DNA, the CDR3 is TGCAGCGGCGGTAGGGGACAGCAAGAGACCCAGTACTTC.

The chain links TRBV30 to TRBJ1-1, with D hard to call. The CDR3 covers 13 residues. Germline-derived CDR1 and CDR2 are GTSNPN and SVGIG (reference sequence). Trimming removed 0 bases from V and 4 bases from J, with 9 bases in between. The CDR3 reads CAWSVESGTEAFF. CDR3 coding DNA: TGTGCCTGGAGTGTGGAGAGTGGCACTGAAGCTTTCTTT.

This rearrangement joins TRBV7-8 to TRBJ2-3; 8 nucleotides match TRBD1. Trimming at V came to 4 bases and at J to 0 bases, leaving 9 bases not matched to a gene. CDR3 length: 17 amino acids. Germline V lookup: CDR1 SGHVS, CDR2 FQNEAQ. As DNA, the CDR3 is TGTGCCAGCAGCTGGCCTGACAGGGGATCTAGCACAGATACGCAGTATTTT. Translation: CASSWPDRGSSTDTQYF.

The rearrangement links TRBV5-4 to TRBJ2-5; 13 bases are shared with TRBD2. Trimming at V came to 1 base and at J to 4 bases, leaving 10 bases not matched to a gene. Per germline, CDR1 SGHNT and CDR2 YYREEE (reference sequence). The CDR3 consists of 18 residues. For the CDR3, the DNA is TGTGCCAGCAGCTTGCCCGGACTAGCGGGAGTGATGGGAGAGACCCAGTACTTC. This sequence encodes CASSLPGLAGVMGETQYF.